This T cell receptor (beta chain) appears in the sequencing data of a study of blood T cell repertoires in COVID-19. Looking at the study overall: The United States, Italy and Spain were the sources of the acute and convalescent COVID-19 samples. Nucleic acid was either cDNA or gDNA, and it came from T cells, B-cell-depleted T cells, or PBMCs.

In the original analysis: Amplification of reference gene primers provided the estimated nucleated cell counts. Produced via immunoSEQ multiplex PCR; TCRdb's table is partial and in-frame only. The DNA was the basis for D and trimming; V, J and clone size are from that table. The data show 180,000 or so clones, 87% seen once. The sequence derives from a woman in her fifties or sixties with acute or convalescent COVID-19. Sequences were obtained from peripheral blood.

CDR3: CASSIEGQGDTEAFF. The CDR3 DNA follows: TGTGCCAGTAGTATAGAGGGACAGGGGGACACTGAAGCTTTCTTT. The chain couples TRBV19 to TRBJ1-1, with TRBD1 matching 11 bases. The CDR3 runs 15 residues. The J segment lost 3 bases and the V segment lost 0 bases, leaving 0 bases of the junction unmatched. Per germline, CDR1 LNHDA and CDR2 SQIVND (reference sequence). The full variable domain, its missing parts supplied by reference TRBV19 and TRBJ1-1, is DGGITQSPKYLFRKEGQNVTLSCEQNLNHDAMYWYRQDPGQGLRLIYYSQIVNDFQKGDIAEGYSVSREKKESFPLTVTSAQKNPTAFYLCASSIEGQGDTEAFFGQGTRLTVV.